The 20 T cell receptor beta chains reported below all come from one sample, sequenced in a study of blood T cell repertoires in COVID-19. TCRdb keeps only in-frame clones here, not all; method: immunoSEQ multiplex PCR. The sample shows more than 250,000 clones, 70% to 90% of them seen only once. The sequenced sample consisted of peripheral blood. The receptor source for this set is a human donor in a cohort sampled during active COVID-19.

V gene TRBV11-2 combines with J gene TRBJ2-7; 10 positions agree with TRBD2. CDR1 SGHAT and CDR2 FQNNGV come from the germline V gene. The V gene end was trimmed by 5 bases and the J gene end by 0 bases; junction bases not matched to a gene: 13. The CDR3 runs to 18 residues. This chain's CDR3 is CASSPGLAAYTSSYEQYF. The CDR3 DNA reads as TGTGCCAGCAGCCCCGGACTAGCGGCTTACACTAGCTCCTACGAGCAGTACTTC.

Only a few counts were recorded for this clone. This chain links TRBV18 with TRBJ1-2, with 11 bases that match TRBD1. CDR3 size: 15 residues. Trimming took 6 bases from V and 5 from J; bases not matched to a gene: 8. Per germline, CDR1 KGHSH and CDR2 LQKENI. The CDR3 DNA is TGTGCCAGCTCCCTCGGGACAGGGGGACAGTATGGCTACACCTTC. Residues: CASSLGTGGQYGYTF.

The chain has TRBV19 and TRBJ2-1; 15 bases agree with TRBD2. Looked up from germline, CDR1 is LNHDA and CDR2 is SQIVND (reference sequence). Germline trimming cut 6 bases from V and 4 bases from J; bases unmatched to any gene: 10. The CDR3 has 18 residues. The CDR3 region is CASSTLWTSGRAYNEQFF. The CDR3 region has the DNA TGTGCCAGTAGCACACTTTGGACTAGCGGGAGGGCTTACAATGAGCAGTTCTTC.

This chain uses TRBV5-1 with TRBJ1-2; TRBD1 agrees at 9 bases. Per germline, CDR1 SGHRS and CDR2 YFSETQ. J was trimmed by 7 bases and V by 3 bases; bases with no gene match: 10. This CDR3 region has 15 residues. The CDR3 DNA is TGCGCCAGCAGCTCCGGGGACAGGGTGGTAGGTGGCTACACCTTC. This encodes CASSSGDRVVGGYTF.

The chain is built from TRBV25-1 and TRBJ2-7, with 8 bases lining up with TRBD2. Germline V gives CDR1 MGHDK, CDR2 SYGVNS. The CDR3 loop spans 12 amino acids. With 8 bases clipped from V and 4 bases from J, the junction kept 4 bases outside the gene matches. In DNA form, the CDR3 reads TGTGCCAGCGTAGCGGGACAATACGAGCAGTACTTC. Encoded protein: CASVAGQYEQYF.

This clone was found once. The rearrangement links TRBV21-1 to TRBJ2-5; TRBD1 is taken as the D call from the table, unchecked against the DNA. TRBV21-1 is listed as a pseudogene. The CDR3 totals 14 residues. As DNA, the CDR3 is TGTGCCAGCCCAGGCAGGCCCAGGCAAGAGACCCAGTACTTC. It is translated as CASPGRPRQETQYF.

The rearrangement joins TRBV6-5 to TRBJ1-1; 8 bases are shared with TRBD1. Germline assignment: CDR1 MNHEY and CDR2 SVGAGI. V trimming: 2 bases; J trimming: 8 bases; junction bases outside the gene matches: 4. There are 13 residues in the CDR3. CDR3 loop: CASSYADRGEAFF. The CDR3 DNA follows: TGTGCCAGCAGTTACGCCGACAGGGGAGAAGCTTTCTTT.

This chain joins TRBV13 and TRBJ1-1; 11 bases fit TRBD1. In germline, CDR1 is PRHDT, CDR2 FYEKMQ (reference sequence). CDR3 length: 15 amino acids. The ends lost 5 bases at V and 5 bases at J; junction bases unmatched: 7. CDR3 DNA sequence: TGTGCCAGCAGCCGGGCCGGGACAGGGGGGACTGAAGCTTTCTTT. Residues: CASSRAGTGGTEAFF.

The genes are TRBV5-6 and TRBJ1-3; possibly TRBD1 for D (5 bases). V was trimmed by 0 bases and J by 4 bases, leaving 14 bases between them. CDR1 SGHDT and CDR2 YYEEEE come from the germline V gene. The CDR3 spans 16 residues. The CDR3 region is CASSLAGLRSGNTIYF. The CDR3 region has the DNA TGTGCCAGCAGCTTGGCAGGGCTCAGGTCCGGAAACACCATATATTTT.

The rearrangement links TRBV7-9 to TRBJ2-7; maybe TRBD1 (6 bases). Germline V CDR1 and CDR2: SEHNR, FQNEAQ (reference sequence). With 3 bases removed from V and 6 bases from J, the gap between germline ends came to 12 bases. This CDR3 spans 13 amino acids. The CDR3 protein is CASSFRDISEQYF. The CDR3 DNA follows: TGTGCCAGCAGCTTCCGGGACATCTCCGAGCAGTACTTC.

The J gene is TRBJ1-5, the V gene TRBV6-2 or TRBV6-3; 9 positions agree with TRBD1. The CDR3 is made up of 16 amino acids. Per germline, CDR1 MNHEY and CDR2 SVGEGT. V was clipped by 6 bases and J by 7 bases; unmatched bases: 13. CDR3 in amino acids: CASSDGGQGLNQPQHF. In DNA, the CDR3 is TGTGCCAGCAGCGATGGGGGACAGGGTCTAAACCAGCCCCAGCATTTT.

V is TRBV7-2 and J is TRBJ2-2; D perhaps matches TRBD1 (6 bases). CDR1 and CDR2 (germline): SGHTA, FQGNSA. Trimming took off 4 bases at V and 6 bases at J, with 12 bases between the two ends. CDR3 length equals 14 residues. CDR3 nucleotides: TGTGCCAGCAGCTGGACAGTAACCGCCGGGGAGCTGTTTTTT. Its protein is CASSWTVTAGELFF. Complete variable domain (other parts from reference TRBV7-2 and TRBJ2-2): GAGVSQSPSNKVTEKGKDVELRCDPISGHTALYWYRQSLGQGLEFLIYFQGNSAPDKSGLPSDRFSAERTGGSVSTLTIQRTQQEDSAVYLCASSWTVTAGELFFGEGSRLTVL.

The chain combines TRBV28 with TRBJ1-2, with no clear D. The ends were cut back, 3 bases at V and 2 bases at J, with 10 bases in the middle. The V gene's germline CDR1 is MDHEN and CDR2 SYDVKM. The CDR3 runs to 14 residues. CDR3 sequence (DNA): TGTGCCAGCAGTTTCGGGAGGACCAACTATGGCTACACCTTC. Translated: CASSFGRTNYGYTF.

V usage is TRBV28 and J usage is TRBJ2-7, with 8 bases lining up with TRBD1. With 5 bases clipped from V and 7 bases from J, the junction kept 16 bases outside the gene matches. The CDR3 has 16 residues. Looked up from germline, CDR1 is MDHEN and CDR2 is SYDVKM. The CDR3 reads CASSRDRGPSRSEQYF. The CDR3 coding sequence is TGTGCCAGCAGTCGCGACAGGGGTCCCTCACGATCGGAGCAGTACTTC.

The CDR3 DNA sequence: TGTGCCAGCAGCCTGGACAGGGTAAGCACTGAAGCTTTCTTT. Protein: CASSLDRVSTEAFF. V gene TRBV4-2 combines with J gene TRBJ1-1; TRBD1 matches 8 bases. The CDR3 loop spans 14 amino acids. The V and J ends lost 4 bases and 4 bases, in that order; junction bases with no gene match: 5. Germline CDR1 and CDR2: LGHNA and YNFKEQ.

V gene TRBV4-3 combines with J gene TRBJ2-3; 12 bases fit TRBD2. The CDR3 totals 15 residues. V lost 1 base and J lost 7; bases outside the gene matches: 3. Germline V gene lookup returns CDR1 LGHNA and CDR2 YSLEER. CDR3 DNA sequence: TGCGCCAGCAGCCAAGTACGGACTAGCGGGAATACGCAGTATTTT. As protein: CASSQVRTSGNTQYF.

The V gene is TRBV5-4, the J gene TRBJ1-5; maybe TRBD1 (5 bases). This CDR3 spans 12 amino acids. Germline CDR1 reads SGHNT; CDR2 reads YYREEE (reference sequence). The V gene lost 9 bases and the J gene lost 6 bases, with 13 bases spanning the gap. CDR3 loop: CAMGRFGQPQHF. The DNA for the CDR3 is TGTGCCATGGGGCGTTTCGGTCAGCCCCAGCATTTT.

The rearrangement uses TRBV9 and TRBJ2-2; TRBD2 aligns across 13 bases. CDR3 length: 16 amino acids. The junction had 8 bases not matched to a gene; V was cut back by 6 bases and J by 6 bases. Germline V lookup: CDR1 SGDLS, CDR2 YYNGEE. CDR3: CASTGLAGTFAGELFF. The CDR3, as DNA: TGTGCCAGCACGGGACTAGCGGGAACCTTCGCCGGGGAGCTGTTTTTT.

The chain couples TRBV7-2 to TRBJ2-3; D perhaps matches TRBD1 (5 bases). Trimming removed 2 bases at V and 6 bases at J, with 21 bases between. There are 17 residues in the CDR3. The germline CDR1 and CDR2 sequences are SGHTA and FQGNSA. The CDR3, as DNA: TGTGCCAGCAGCTTAAATGTGTGGGGCCGGGTAGGGGATACGCAGTATTTT. Translating it yields CASSLNVWGRVGDTQYF.

The chain has TRBV20-1 and TRBJ2-3, with 9 bases lining up with TRBD2. The CDR3 totals 16 residues. V lost 3 bases, J lost 6 bases, and 13 bases stayed unmatched. Per the germline V gene, CDR1 is DFQATT and CDR2 is SNEGSKA (reference sequence). The chain's CDR3 is CSASRVAGALTDTQYF. CDR3 in DNA: TGCAGTGCTAGTAGGGTAGCGGGGGCCCTCACGGATACGCAGTATTTT.